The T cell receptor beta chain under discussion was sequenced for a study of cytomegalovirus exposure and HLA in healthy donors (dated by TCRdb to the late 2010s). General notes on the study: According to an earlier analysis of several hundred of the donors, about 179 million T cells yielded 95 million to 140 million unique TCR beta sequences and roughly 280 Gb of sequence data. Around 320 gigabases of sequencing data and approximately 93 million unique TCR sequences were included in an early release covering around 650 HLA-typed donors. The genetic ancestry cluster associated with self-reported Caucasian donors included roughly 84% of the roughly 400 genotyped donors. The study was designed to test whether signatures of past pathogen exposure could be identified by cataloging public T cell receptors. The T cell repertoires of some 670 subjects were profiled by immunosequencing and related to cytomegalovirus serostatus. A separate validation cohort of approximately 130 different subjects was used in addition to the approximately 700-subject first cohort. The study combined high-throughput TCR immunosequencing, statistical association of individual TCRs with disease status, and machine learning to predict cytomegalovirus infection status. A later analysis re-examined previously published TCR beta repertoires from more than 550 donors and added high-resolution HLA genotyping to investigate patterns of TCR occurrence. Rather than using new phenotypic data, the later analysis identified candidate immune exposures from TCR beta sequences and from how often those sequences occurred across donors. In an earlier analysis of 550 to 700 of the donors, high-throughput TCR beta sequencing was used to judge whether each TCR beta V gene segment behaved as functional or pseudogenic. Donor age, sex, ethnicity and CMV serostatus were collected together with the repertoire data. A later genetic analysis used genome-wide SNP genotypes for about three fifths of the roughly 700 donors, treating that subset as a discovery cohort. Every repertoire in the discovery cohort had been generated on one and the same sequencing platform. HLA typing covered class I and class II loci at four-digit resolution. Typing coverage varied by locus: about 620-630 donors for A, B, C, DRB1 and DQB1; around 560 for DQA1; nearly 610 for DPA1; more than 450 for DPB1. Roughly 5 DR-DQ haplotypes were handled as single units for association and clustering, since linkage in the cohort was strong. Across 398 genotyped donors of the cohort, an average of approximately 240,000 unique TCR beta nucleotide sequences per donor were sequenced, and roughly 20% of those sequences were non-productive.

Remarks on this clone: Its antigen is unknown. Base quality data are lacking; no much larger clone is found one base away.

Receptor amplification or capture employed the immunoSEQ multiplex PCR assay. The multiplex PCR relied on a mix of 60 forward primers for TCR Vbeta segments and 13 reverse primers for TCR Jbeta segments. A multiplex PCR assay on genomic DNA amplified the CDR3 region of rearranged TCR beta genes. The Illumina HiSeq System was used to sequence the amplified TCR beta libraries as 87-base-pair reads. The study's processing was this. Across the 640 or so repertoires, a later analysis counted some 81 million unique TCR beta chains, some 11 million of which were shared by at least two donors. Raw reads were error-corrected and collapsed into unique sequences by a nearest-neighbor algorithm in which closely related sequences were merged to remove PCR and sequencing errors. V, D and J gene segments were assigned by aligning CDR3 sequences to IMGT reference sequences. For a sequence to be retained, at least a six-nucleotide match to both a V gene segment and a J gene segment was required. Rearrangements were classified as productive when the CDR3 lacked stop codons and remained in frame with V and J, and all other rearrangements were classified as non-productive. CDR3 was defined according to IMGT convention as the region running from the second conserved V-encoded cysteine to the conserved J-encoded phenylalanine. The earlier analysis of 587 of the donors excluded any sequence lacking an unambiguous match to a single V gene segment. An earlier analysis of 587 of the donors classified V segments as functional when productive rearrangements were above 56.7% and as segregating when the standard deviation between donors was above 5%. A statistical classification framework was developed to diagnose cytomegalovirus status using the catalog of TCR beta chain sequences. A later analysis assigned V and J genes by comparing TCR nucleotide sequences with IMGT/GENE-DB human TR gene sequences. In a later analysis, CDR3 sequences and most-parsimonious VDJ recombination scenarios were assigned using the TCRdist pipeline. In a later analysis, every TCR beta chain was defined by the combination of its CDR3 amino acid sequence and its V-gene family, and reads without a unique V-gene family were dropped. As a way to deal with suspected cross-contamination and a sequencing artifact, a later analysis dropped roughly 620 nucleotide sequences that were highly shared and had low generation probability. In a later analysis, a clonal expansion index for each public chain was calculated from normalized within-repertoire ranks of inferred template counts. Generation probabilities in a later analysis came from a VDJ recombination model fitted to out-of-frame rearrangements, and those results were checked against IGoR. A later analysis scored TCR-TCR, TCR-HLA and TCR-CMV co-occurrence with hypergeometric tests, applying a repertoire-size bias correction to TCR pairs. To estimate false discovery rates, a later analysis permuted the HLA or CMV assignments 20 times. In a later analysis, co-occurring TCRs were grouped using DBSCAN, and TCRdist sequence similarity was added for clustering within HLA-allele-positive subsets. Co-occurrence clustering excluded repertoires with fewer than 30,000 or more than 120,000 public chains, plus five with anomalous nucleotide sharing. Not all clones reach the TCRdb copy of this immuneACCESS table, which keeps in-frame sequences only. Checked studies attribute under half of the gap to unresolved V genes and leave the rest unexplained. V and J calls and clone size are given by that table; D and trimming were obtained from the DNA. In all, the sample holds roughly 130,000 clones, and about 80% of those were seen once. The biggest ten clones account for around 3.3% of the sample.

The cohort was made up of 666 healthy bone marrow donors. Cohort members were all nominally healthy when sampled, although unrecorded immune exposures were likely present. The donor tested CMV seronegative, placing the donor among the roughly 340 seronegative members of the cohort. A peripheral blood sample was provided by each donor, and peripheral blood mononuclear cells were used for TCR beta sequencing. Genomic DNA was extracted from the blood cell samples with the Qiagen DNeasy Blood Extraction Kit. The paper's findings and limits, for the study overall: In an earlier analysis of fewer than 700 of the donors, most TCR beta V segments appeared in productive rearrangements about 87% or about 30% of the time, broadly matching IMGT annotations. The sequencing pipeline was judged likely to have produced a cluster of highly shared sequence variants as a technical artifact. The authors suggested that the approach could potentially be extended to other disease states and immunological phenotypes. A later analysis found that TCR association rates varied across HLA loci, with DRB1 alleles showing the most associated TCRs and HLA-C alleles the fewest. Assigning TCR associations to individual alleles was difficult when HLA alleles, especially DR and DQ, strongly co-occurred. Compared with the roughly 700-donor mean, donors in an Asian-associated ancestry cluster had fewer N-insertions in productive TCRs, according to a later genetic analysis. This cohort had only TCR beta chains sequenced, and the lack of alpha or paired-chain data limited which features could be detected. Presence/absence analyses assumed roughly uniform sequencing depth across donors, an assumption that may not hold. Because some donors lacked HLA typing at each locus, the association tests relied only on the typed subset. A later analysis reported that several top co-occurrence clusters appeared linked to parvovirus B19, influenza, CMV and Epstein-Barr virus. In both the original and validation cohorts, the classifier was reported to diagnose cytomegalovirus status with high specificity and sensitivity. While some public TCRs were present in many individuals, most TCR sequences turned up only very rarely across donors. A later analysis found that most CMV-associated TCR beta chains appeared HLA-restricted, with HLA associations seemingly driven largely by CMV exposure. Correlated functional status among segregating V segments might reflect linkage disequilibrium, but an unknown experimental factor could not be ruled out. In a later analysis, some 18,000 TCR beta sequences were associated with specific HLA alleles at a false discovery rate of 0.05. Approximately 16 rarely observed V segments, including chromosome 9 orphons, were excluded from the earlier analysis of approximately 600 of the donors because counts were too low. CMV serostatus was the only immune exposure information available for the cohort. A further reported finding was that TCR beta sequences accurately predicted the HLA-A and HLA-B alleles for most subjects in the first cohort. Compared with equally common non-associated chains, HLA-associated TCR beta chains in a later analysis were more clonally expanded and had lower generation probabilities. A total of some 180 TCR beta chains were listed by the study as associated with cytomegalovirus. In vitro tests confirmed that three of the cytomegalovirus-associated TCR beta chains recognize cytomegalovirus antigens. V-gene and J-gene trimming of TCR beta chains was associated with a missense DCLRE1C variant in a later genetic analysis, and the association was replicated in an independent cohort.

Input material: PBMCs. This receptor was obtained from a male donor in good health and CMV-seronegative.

The nucleotide sequence reads as follows: TGTGCCAGCAGCTTATTAACCGCGGGCACTGAAGCTTTCTTT. This codes for CASSLLTAGTEAFF. Recombination joined TRBV7-9 with TRBJ1-1; the D gene is not confidently resolved. The CDR3, from cysteine to phenylalanine, totals 14 residues. Of the read, only the CDR3 DNA is kept; its 42 bases are in frame from base 1. The germline V gene (reference sequence) gives CDR1 as SEHNR and CDR2 as FQNEAQ. Trimming takes 2 bases from V and 4 bases from J, and the germline ends sit 11 bases apart.